This TCR beta chain derives from a study of cytomegalovirus exposure and HLA in healthy donors (dated by TCRdb to the late 2010s). General notes on the study: According to an earlier analysis of several hundred of the donors, some 180 million T cells yielded 90 million to 130 million unique TCR beta sequences and about 300 Gb of sequence data. An early release covering about 600 HLA-typed donors comprised approximately 290 gigabases of sequencing data and approximately 85 million unique TCR sequences. The genetic ancestry cluster associated with self-reported Caucasian donors included approximately 85% of the 398 genotyped donors. The study aimed to test whether signatures of past pathogen exposure could be identified by cataloging public T cell receptors. The study profiled the T cell repertoires of approximately 700 subjects by immunosequencing and related them to cytomegalovirus serostatus. Besides the first cohort of roughly 640 subjects, a separate validation cohort made up of about 120 different subjects was used. To predict cytomegalovirus infection status, the study brought together high-throughput TCR immunosequencing, statistical association of individual TCRs with disease status, and machine learning. A later analysis re-analyzed previously published TCR beta repertoires from 550 to 700 donors and added high-resolution HLA genotyping to study TCR occurrence patterns. In the later analysis, no new phenotypic data were used to find candidate immune exposures; instead, reliance was placed on TCR beta sequences and their occurrence across donors. An earlier analysis of about 600 of the donors used high-throughput TCR beta sequencing to judge whether each TCR beta V gene segment behaved as functional or pseudogenic. Donor age, sex, ethnicity and CMV serostatus were compiled alongside the repertoire data. A later genetic analysis used genome-wide SNP genotypes for about three fifths of the 666 donors, treating that subset as a discovery cohort. Every discovery cohort repertoire had been produced on one sequencing platform. HLA typing included class I and class II loci at four-digit resolution. The number of typed donors differed by locus: about 629-630 for A, B, C, DRB1 and DQB1; approximately 520 for DQA1; 606 for DPA1; and 450 to 480 for DPB1. Roughly five DR-DQ haplotypes were handled as single units for association and clustering because linkage in the cohort was strong. Among about 400 genotyped donors of the cohort, an average of about 220,000 unique TCR beta nucleotide sequences was sequenced per donor, of which about 18% were non-productive. The paper as a whole reports these results and caveats: In a later analysis, most CMV-associated TCR beta chains were found to appear HLA-restricted, with HLA associations seemingly driven largely by CMV exposure. In a later analysis, 16,951 TCR beta sequences were associated with specific HLA alleles at a false discovery rate of 0.05. Compared with equally common non-associated chains, HLA-associated TCR beta chains in a later analysis were more clonally expanded and had lower generation probabilities. Because counts were too low, seventeen rarely observed V segments, including chromosome 9 orphons, were excluded from the earlier analysis of 587 of the donors. According to the authors, the approach could potentially be generalized to other disease states and immunological phenotypes. An earlier analysis of approximately 530 of the donors showed that most TCR beta V segments appeared in productive rearrangements either about 87% or about 30% of the time, which broadly matched IMGT annotations. In the study, around 150 TCR beta chains were listed as associated with cytomegalovirus. When HLA alleles, especially DR and DQ, strongly co-occurred, attributing TCR associations to individual alleles was difficult. In a later genetic analysis, fewer N-insertions in productive TCRs were reported among donors in an Asian-associated ancestry cluster than the roughly 700-donor mean. According to a later analysis, TCR association rates differed among HLA loci, with DRB1 alleles showing the most associated TCRs and HLA-C alleles showing the fewest. The classifier was reported to diagnose cytomegalovirus status with high specificity and sensitivity in both the original cohort and the validation cohort. In a later analysis, several top co-occurrence clusters were reported to appear linked to parvovirus B19, influenza, CMV and Epstein-Barr virus. The presence/absence analyses assumed that sequencing depth was roughly uniform across donors, and that assumption may not be true. The 87-base-pair reads could not distinguish some IMGT-functional V segments, including TRBV6-2 and TRBV6-3, so those segments were excluded. A further reported finding was that TCR beta sequences accurately predicted the HLA-A and HLA-B alleles for most subjects in the first cohort. V-gene and J-gene trimming of TCR beta chains was associated with a missense DCLRE1C variant in a later genetic analysis, and the association was replicated in an independent cohort. In this cohort, only TCR beta chains were sequenced, and detectable features were limited by the absence of alpha or paired-chain data. Correlated functional status among segregating V segments might reflect linkage disequilibrium, but an unknown experimental factor could not be ruled out. A cluster of highly shared sequence variants was judged likely to represent a technical artifact of the sequencing pipeline. The only immune exposure information available for the cohort was CMV serostatus. Because HLA typing was unavailable for some donors at each locus, only the typed subset was used in association tests. Across donors, most TCR sequences were observed very rarely, whereas some public TCRs were present in many individuals. Three of the identified cytomegalovirus-associated TCR beta chains were confirmed in vitro to be specific for cytomegalovirus antigens.

Libraries were prepared through the immunoSEQ multiplex PCR assay. A mixture of 60 forward primers for TCR Vbeta segments and 13 reverse primers for TCR Jbeta segments was used in the multiplex PCR. A multiplex PCR assay on genomic DNA amplified the CDR3 region of rearranged TCR beta genes. On the Illumina HiSeq System, the amplified TCR beta libraries were sequenced as 87-base-pair reads. From the authors' description of their analysis: A later analysis tallied roughly 76 million unique TCR beta chains across the 666 repertoires, and about 12 million of those chains were shared by two or more donors. To remove PCR and sequencing errors, raw reads were error-corrected and collapsed into unique sequences using a nearest-neighbor algorithm that merged closely related sequences. To assign V, D and J gene segments, CDR3 sequences were aligned to IMGT reference sequences. For a sequence to be retained, at least a six-nucleotide match to both a V gene segment and a J gene segment was required. A rearrangement was called productive if the CDR3 had no stop codons and remained in frame with V and J, and every other rearrangement was called non-productive. CDR3 was defined according to IMGT convention as the region running from the second conserved V-encoded cysteine to the conserved J-encoded phenylalanine. Sequences without an unambiguous match to a single V gene segment were excluded from the earlier analysis of 587 of the donors. An earlier analysis of 500 to 600 of the donors classified V segments as functional when productive rearrangements were above 56.7% and as segregating when the standard deviation between donors was above 5%. To diagnose cytomegalovirus status from the catalog of TCR beta chain sequences, a statistical classification framework was built. A later analysis assigned V and J genes by comparing TCR nucleotide sequences with IMGT/GENE-DB human TR gene sequences. A later analysis assigned CDR3 sequences and most-parsimonious VDJ recombination scenarios with the TCRdist pipeline. In a later analysis, each TCR beta chain was defined by its CDR3 amino acid sequence together with its V-gene family, and reads lacking a unique V-gene family were excluded. In a later analysis, around 600 highly shared, low-generation-probability nucleotide sequences were removed to address suspected cross-contamination and a sequencing artifact. In a later analysis, a clonal expansion index was calculated for each public chain from normalized within-repertoire ranks of inferred template counts. A later analysis computed generation probabilities with a VDJ recombination model fitted to out-of-frame rearrangements, and checked the results against IGoR. In a later analysis, TCR-TCR, TCR-HLA and TCR-CMV co-occurrence was scored with hypergeometric tests, and a repertoire-size bias correction was applied to TCR pairs. A later analysis estimated false discovery rates by permuting HLA or CMV assignments 20 times. In a later analysis, co-occurring TCRs were grouped with DBSCAN, and TCRdist sequence similarity was added when clustering was performed within HLA-allele-positive subsets. For co-occurrence clustering, repertoires with fewer than 30,000 or more than 120,000 public chains were excluded, along with roughly five repertoires with anomalous nucleotide sharing. This immuneACCESS table, as held by TCRdb, lists in-frame sequences with V and J called but not all clones. Of the missing ones, under half trace to an unresolved V gene in checked studies; the others have no known cause. D and trimming come from the DNA, and the V and J calls and clone size come from that table. The sample table lists under 200,000 clones, roughly 80% of them with a count of one. The leading ten clones occupy 7% to 9.5% of the sample.

The CDR3 runs 12 residues from the cysteine to the phenylalanine. The read is trimmed to its CDR3 DNA, 36 bases read in frame from base 1. V and J are truncated by 3 bases and 4 bases respectively, leaving an intervening sequence of 4 bases. Looking up the germline V gene yields CDR1 KGHSH and CDR2 LQKENI. The cohort comprised some 680 healthy bone marrow donors. Cohort members were all nominally healthy when sampled, although unrecorded immune exposures were likely present. The donor was CMV seropositive and was included in the group of 300 or so seropositive cohort members. A peripheral blood sample was provided by each donor, and peripheral blood mononuclear cells were used for TCR beta sequencing. Genomic DNA was extracted from the blood cell samples with the Qiagen DNeasy Blood Extraction Kit. A note on this clone: The target of this receptor is not known. No per-base quality is available; no much larger clone lies one base away.

What was sequenced was PBMCs. The sequence came from a male donor in good health and CMV-seropositive. The receptor chain draws on TRBV18 and TRBJ1-5; the D gene assignment is ambiguous. The base sequence is TGTGCCAGCTCACCCCCAAATCAGCCCCAGCATTTT. Its translation is CASSPPNQPQHF.